This T cell receptor beta chain was identified in a study of immune heterogeneity within non-small cell lung tumors. Bulk tumor genomic DNA constituted the template, at approximately 600 ng per sample. Primary tumors were biopsied several times each, far apart, intraoperatively. With untreated, newly diagnosed non-small cell lung cancer, the patients went on to undergo curative surgery. Details on this clonotype: One base away lies a much larger clone, so this may be a sequencing read error.

The germline V gene has CDR1 SGHVS and CDR2 FQNEAQ. Trimming cost V 5 bases and J 0 bases, with 19 bases left between them. The CDR3 runs 17 residues. Multiplex PCR with 32 V and 13 J primers amplified TCR beta CDR3. In TCRdb, the multiplex PCR reads were re-called with MiXCR into one record per CDR3 protein. The table records about 5,700 distinct CDR3 sequences, roughly a fifth of them present only once. What was sequenced was lung tumor tissue. The rearrangement uses TRBV7-8 and TRBJ1-2, with D uncertain. The origin of this receptor is a woman aged 60-75 years with non-small cell lung cancer. CDR3 residues: CASSPIIGEKTNYGYTF. Here the CDR3 DNA reads TGTGCCAGCAGCCCCATTATAGGAGAAAAGACTAACTATGGCTACACCTTC.